This T cell receptor beta chain was captured by sequencing in a study of blood T cell repertoires in COVID-19 (dated by TCRdb to 2018 to 2020). Looking at the study overall: Collaborator samples came from the United States, Italy and Spain and covered acute and convalescent phases of COVID-19. The prospective study material was composed of cDNA or gDNA derived from T cells, B-cell-depleted T cells, or PBMCs. Deeply sampled blood TCRbeta repertoires from subjects exposed to, actively infected with, or recovered from COVID-19 were included in the dataset. The repertoires were released in a freely available public database meant as a resource for research on the immune response to SARS-CoV-2. Samples were obtained from the ongoing ImmuneRACE study (first 160 participants) and from some 1,300 subjects provided by 6 global collaborators. The sample metadata nearly always contained a de-identified subject ID, COVID-19 status, age in years and sex. Where available, HLA class I and class II types were taken from metadata supplied by the sample provider and were not determined by assay-based typing. Study-wide conclusions, independent of this receptor: The quantity of clinical and demographic metadata differed by source and by participant and was supplied without curation.

The immunoSEQ Assay, a bias-controlled multiplex PCR, was used to amplify TCRbeta CDR3 regions from genomic DNA. The paper's processing steps were these. The number of nucleated cells in each sample was estimated by amplification of reference gene primers within the assay. To quantify the absolute abundance of each unique TCRbeta CDR3 rearrangement, sequence reads were collapsed and filtered. For each sample, productive Simpson clonality was calculated as the square root of Simpson's diversity index across productive rearrangements. In TCRdb, the immuneACCESS table is reduced to in-frame sequences with V and J assigned. These tables do not hold every clone; where another copy was compared, an unresolved V gene accounts for under half, and the others remain unexplained. V, J and clone size reflect that table, while D and trimming were determined from the DNA. This sample has around 160,000 clones in its table, and around nine tenths of those were observed once. The ten top clones hold about 2.3% of the sample.

Collaborating institutions collected whole blood in K2EDTA tubes following their own protocols. For TCRbeta analysis, collaborator samples were shipped as frozen whole blood, as isolated PBMCs, or as DNA extracted from either sample type. Points on this clone: Its antigen is still unknown. No clone much larger than this one lies a single base away; base qualities are absent.

As encoded in the germline V gene (reference sequence), CDR1 is LGHDT while CDR2 is YNNKEL. The trim is 2 bases for V and 2 bases for J, with a gap of 22 bases between the germline ends. CDR3 length: 18 amino acids, cysteine to phenylalanine. Only the CDR3 part of the read is kept: 54 bases, read in frame from the first base. The source material was peripheral blood. The rearrangement joined TRBV3-1 (or the pseudogene TRBV3-2) to TRBJ2-7; TRBD2 is perhaps the D gene, given 5 matching bases. The source of this sequence is a human donor in a cohort sampled during active COVID-19. The CDR3: CASSQFCKWAGTPYEQYF. The DNA reads TGTGCCAGCAGCCAATTTTGCAAGTGGGCGGGTACTCCCTACGAGCAGTACTTC.